This is a list of T cell receptor beta chains from one sample in a study of blood T cell repertoires in COVID-19. Assay used: immunoSEQ multiplex PCR; TCRdb lists only in-frame clones, some missing. There are approximately 35,000 clones in the sample; about 80% occur only once, and around 30% lies in the top ten. The sample consisted of peripheral blood. The receptors derive from a man aged 80 or over with acute or convalescent COVID-19. Both conserved end residues are part of each CDR3. Each record gives: CDR3 protein, CDR3 DNA, V gene, D gene, J gene, clone size. A D gene is named only where the DNA matches it firmly. Some rows mark clone size as missing; the rest say once, few, many or name a class of expanded clone.

CASSIPTLQGSPLHF,TGTGCCAGTAGCATCCCGACACTCCAGGGCTCACCCCTCCACTTT,TRBV19,.,TRBJ1-6,.
CASSLEQGAGYTF,TGTGCCAGCAGCTTAGAGCAGGGCGCCGGCTACACCTTC,TRBV7-8,.,TRBJ1-2,few
CASSTWGGPYNEQFF,TGCGCCAGCAGCACTTGGGGGGGACCCTACAATGAGCAGTTCTTC,TRBV4-1,TRBD2,TRBJ2-1,.
CASSQTSGRSNEQFF,TGTGCCAGCAGCCAAACTAGCGGGAGATCCAATGAGCAGTTCTTC,TRBV9,TRBD2,TRBJ2-1,few
CASSPGSGTGELFF,TGTGCCAGCAGCCCAGGAAGCGGGACCGGGGAGCTGTTTTTT,TRBV5-5,.,TRBJ2-2,.
CATSTISQGQETQYF,TGTGCCACCAGTACAATCTCGCAGGGGCAAGAGACCCAGTACTTC,TRBV24-1,.,TRBJ2-5,few
CASSIIFGTGDEQYF,TGTGCCAGTAGTATCATATTCGGGACAGGGGACGAGCAGTACTTC,TRBV19,TRBD1,TRBJ2-7,.
CASTPTSGRAEVTGELFF,TGTGCCAGCACCCCGACTAGCGGGAGGGCCGAGGTCACCGGGGAGCTGTTTTTT,TRBV2,TRBD2,TRBJ2-2,.
CASSPPSAGGASGEQYF,TGTGCCAGCAGCCCGCCCTCAGCGGGTGGAGCCTCGGGCGAGCAGTACTTC,TRBV7-8,.,TRBJ2-7,.
CASSFGGQTNEQFF,TGTGCCAGCAGCTTTGGGGGACAGACCAATGAGCAGTTCTTC,TRBV11-3,TRBD1,TRBJ2-1,.
CASSEGLSYNEQFF,TGCGCCAGCAGCGAGGGTCTCTCCTACAATGAGCAGTTCTTC,TRBV5-1,.,TRBJ2-1,.
CASSLWTSPNNEQFF,TGTGCCAGCAGCTTGTGGACTAGCCCCAACAATGAGCAGTTCTTC,TRBV5-6,TRBD2,TRBJ2-1,.
CASSQDRQGGYGYTF,TGCGCCAGCAGCCAAGATCGCCAGGGAGGCTATGGCTACACCTTC,TRBV4-3,.,TRBJ1-2,.
CASSSGTGLNTEAFF,TGTGCCAGCAGCTCAGGGACAGGGCTGAACACTGAAGCTTTCTTT,TRBV5-6,TRBD1,TRBJ1-1,.
CASSRSASGGAVDEQFF,TGCGCCAGCAGTAGGTCGGCTAGCGGGGGGGCAGTTGATGAGCAGTTCTTC,TRBV5-1,TRBD2,TRBJ2-1,.
CASSARLAGGASEQYF,TGTGCCAGCAGCGCCAGACTAGCGGGGGGCGCCTCGGAGCAGTACTTC,TRBV7-8,TRBD2,TRBJ2-7,.
CASSFAGGDTQYF,TGTGCCAGCAGCTTCGCCGGGGGAGATACGCAGTATTTT,TRBV7-2,.,TRBJ2-3,.
CASSIQGASRGNQPQHF,TGTGCCAGTAGTATACAGGGGGCGAGTAGGGGCAATCAGCCCCAGCATTTT,TRBV19,TRBD1,TRBJ1-5,.
CASGVSNQPQHF,TGTGCCAGCGGGGTTAGCAATCAGCCCCAGCATTTT,TRBV10-3,.,TRBJ1-5,.
CASSVNREDAEQFF,TGTGCCAGCAGCGTAAACAGGGAAGATGCTGAGCAGTTCTTC,TRBV9,.,TRBJ2-1,.
CATYGVLLAGGYTDTQYF,TGTGCAACGTATGGGGTCCTACTAGCGGGGGGCTACACAGATACGCAGTATTTT,TRBV7-9,TRBD2,TRBJ2-3,.
CASSYQTEGYTF,TGTGCCAGCAGTTACCAAACGGAGGGCTACACCTTC,TRBV6-6,.,TRBJ1-2,.
CASGSTSSTDTQYF,TGTGCTAGTGGTTCGACTAGCAGCACAGATACGCAGTATTTT,TRBV12-5,TRBD2,TRBJ2-3,.
CASSLASGRATWTQYF,TGTGCCAGCAGCTTAGCTAGCGGGAGGGCAACATGGACCCAGTACTTC,TRBV7-9,TRBD2,TRBJ2-5,.
CASSPGHRGDSSDEQFF,TGTGCCAGCAGTCCAGGTCACAGGGGGGATAGCAGCGATGAGCAGTTCTTC,TRBV27,TRBD1,TRBJ2-1,.
CATSDDRTVNIQYF,TGTGCCACCAGTGATGACAGAACCGTAAACATTCAGTACTTC,TRBV24-1,.,TRBJ2-4,.
CASSPDRAPYEQYF,TGTGCCAGCAGCCCGGACAGGGCGCCCTACGAGCAGTACTTC,TRBV9,TRBD1,TRBJ2-7,.
CAWSVGQGAFEQYF,TGTGCCTGGAGTGTGGGACAGGGGGCTTTCGAGCAGTACTTC,TRBV30,TRBD1,TRBJ2-7,.
CASSVTGPFHNEQFF,TGTGCCAGCAGCGTAACAGGACCTTTTCACAATGAGCAGTTCTTC,TRBV9,.,TRBJ2-1,.
CASSQAGATEAFF,TGTGCCAGCAGCCAAGCTGGAGCCACTGAAGCTTTCTTT,TRBV3-1/TRBV3-2,.,TRBJ1-1,.
CASSRPGGSGNTIYF,TGCGCCAGCAGCCGACCCGGGGGCTCTGGAAACACCATATATTTT,TRBV4-1,.,TRBJ1-3,.
CASSPEDVSVNSNQPQHF,TGCGCCAGCAGCCCCGAGGATGTTTCGGTAAATAGCAATCAGCCCCAGCATTTT,TRBV4-1,.,TRBJ1-5,.
CSVVQVLNYGYTF,TGCAGCGTTGTCCAGGTCCTCAACTATGGCTACACCTTC,TRBV29-1,.,TRBJ1-2,once
CASSPRQGPHSPLHF,TGTGCCAGCAGCCCTCGACAGGGTCCTCATTCACCCCTCCACTTT,TRBV11-1,TRBD1,TRBJ1-6,.
CASSQDGTSRQETQYF,TGCGCCAGCAGCCAAGACGGGACTAGTCGCCAAGAGACCCAGTACTTC,TRBV4-1,TRBD2,TRBJ2-5,.
CSVTGQGVETQYF,TGCAGCGTTACAGGACAGGGGGTCGAGACCCAGTACTTC,TRBV29-1,TRBD1,TRBJ2-5,.
CASSLRDSANTEAFF,TGTGCCAGCAGCTTAAGGGACTCGGCGAACACTGAAGCTTTCTTT,TRBV11-2,.,TRBJ1-1,.
CASSVEGQGNDEQYF,TGTGCCAGCAGTGTTGAGGGACAGGGAAATGACGAGCAGTACTTC,TRBV2,TRBD1,TRBJ2-7,.
CASSPSGAPNQPQHF,TGTGCCAGCAGCCCCTCAGGGGCTCCAAATCAGCCCCAGCATTTT,TRBV28,.,TRBJ1-5,.
CASSPTGGAGDTQYF,TGTGCCAGCAGTCCTACAGGGGGCGCGGGAGATACGCAGTATTTT,TRBV27,TRBD1,TRBJ2-3,.
CASSALTGLAGKETQYF,TGTGCCAGCAGCGCCCTAACGGGGCTAGCGGGAAAAGAGACCCAGTACTTC,TRBV4-2,TRBD2,TRBJ2-5,.
CASSLKRVGEKLFF,TGCGCCAGCAGCCTTAAGAGGGTAGGTGAAAAACTGTTTTTT,TRBV5-1,.,TRBJ1-4,.
CASTLAPVQGLMSNQPQHF,TGTGCCAGTACCCTAGCCCCTGTACAGGGGTTGATGAGCAATCAGCCCCAGCATTTT,TRBV19,TRBD1,TRBJ1-5,.
CASTPQGQLMNTEAFF,TGTGCCAGTACCCCCCAGGGGCAGCTCATGAACACTGAAGCTTTCTTT,TRBV19,.,TRBJ1-1,.
CASSLQGQGGGEQYF,TGTGCCAGCAGCTTACAGGGACAGGGGGGAGGCGAGCAGTACTTC,TRBV11-3,TRBD1,TRBJ2-7,few
CASSLTLLGNQPQHF,TGTGCCAGCAGTTTAACCCTACTAGGCAATCAGCCCCAGCATTTT,TRBV27,.,TRBJ1-5,once
CASGRQTGELFF,TGCGCCAGCGGCAGGCAAACCGGGGAGCTGTTTTTT,TRBV5-1,.,TRBJ2-2,.
CASSAGRLSGGNTIYF,TGTGCCAGTAGTGCGGGACGGCTCTCGGGCGGAAACACCATATATTTT,TRBV19,.,TRBJ1-3,once
CASRWQGSYNEQFF,TGTGCCAGCAGGTGGCAGGGATCCTACAATGAGCAGTTCTTC,TRBV2,.,TRBJ2-1,.
CASSPTGVWDSPLHF,TGTGCCAGCAGCCCTACGGGGGTTTGGGATTCACCCCTCCACTTT,TRBV3-1/TRBV3-2,.,TRBJ1-6,.
CASSQVTGRTSGIKTQYF,TGTGCCAGCAGCCAAGTAACCGGGAGGACTAGCGGGATAAAGACCCAGTACTTC,TRBV3-1/TRBV3-2,TRBD2,TRBJ2-5,.
CASSLTGRTEAFF,TGTGCCAGCAGTTTAACAGGGCGAACTGAAGCTTTCTTT,TRBV12-3/TRBV12-4,.,TRBJ1-1,many
CASSASGSEVYGYTF,TGTGCCAGCAGTGCGTCAGGGTCAGAGGTCTATGGCTACACCTTC,TRBV25-1,.,TRBJ1-2,.
CASSLVAGAKAQYF,TGTGCCAGCAGCTTAGTAGCGGGGGCAAAGGCCCAGTACTTC,TRBV7-2,TRBD2,TRBJ2-5,.
CASRNTRDRASNQPQHF,TGTGCCAGCAGGAATACACGAGACAGGGCCAGCAATCAGCCCCAGCATTTT,TRBV6-8,TRBD1,TRBJ1-5,.
CASSLSLQGQRETQYF,TGTGCCAGCAGTTTATCCCTACAGGGGCAGAGAGAGACCCAGTACTTC,TRBV27,TRBD1,TRBJ2-5,.
CASSLGPNEQYF,TGTGCCAGCAGCTTAGGTCCTAACGAGCAGTACTTC,TRBV7-2,.,TRBJ2-7,few
CATSDRTSGGPGELFF,TGTGCCACCAGTGACCGGACTAGCGGGGGGCCCGGGGAGCTGTTTTTT,TRBV24-1,TRBD2,TRBJ2-2,.
CASSLAPGTQYF,TGTGCCAGCAGCTTAGCGCCCGGGACCCAGTACTTC,TRBV7-2,.,TRBJ2-5,.
CASSLELPFSAGGRNEQFF,TGTGCCAGCAGCTTAGAGTTACCCTTTTCTGCGGGAGGGCGGAATGAGCAGTTCTTC,TRBV11-3,TRBD2,TRBJ2-1,.